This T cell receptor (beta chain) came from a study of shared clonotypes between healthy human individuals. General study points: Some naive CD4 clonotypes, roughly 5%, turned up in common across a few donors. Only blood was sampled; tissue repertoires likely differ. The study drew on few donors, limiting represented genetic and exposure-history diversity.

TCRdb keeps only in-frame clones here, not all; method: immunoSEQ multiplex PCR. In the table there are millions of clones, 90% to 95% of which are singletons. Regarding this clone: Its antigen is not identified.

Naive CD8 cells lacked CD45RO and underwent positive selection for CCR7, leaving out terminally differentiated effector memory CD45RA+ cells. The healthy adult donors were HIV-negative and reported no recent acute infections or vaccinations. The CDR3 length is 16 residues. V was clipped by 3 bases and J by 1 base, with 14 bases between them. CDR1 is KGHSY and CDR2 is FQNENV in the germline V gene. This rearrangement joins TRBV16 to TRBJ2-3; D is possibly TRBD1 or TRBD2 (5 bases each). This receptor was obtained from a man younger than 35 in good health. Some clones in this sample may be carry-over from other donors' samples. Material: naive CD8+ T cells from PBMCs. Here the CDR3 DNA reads TGTGCCAGCAGCCATCCTAGGGGCGGGCGCACAGATACGCAGTATTTT. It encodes CASSHPRGGRTDTQYF.